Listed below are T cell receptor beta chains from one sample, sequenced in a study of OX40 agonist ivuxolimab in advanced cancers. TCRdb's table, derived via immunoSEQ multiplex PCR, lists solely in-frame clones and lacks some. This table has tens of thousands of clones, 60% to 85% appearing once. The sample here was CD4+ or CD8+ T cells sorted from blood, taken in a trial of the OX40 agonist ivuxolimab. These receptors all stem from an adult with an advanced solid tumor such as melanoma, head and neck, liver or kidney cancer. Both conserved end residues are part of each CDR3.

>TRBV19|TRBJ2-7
CASSISGAAYEQYF
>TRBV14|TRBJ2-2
CASSQIGGSETGELFF
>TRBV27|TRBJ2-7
CASSLRTSGTYSYEQYF
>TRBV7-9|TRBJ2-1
CASSFGLAEDPFF
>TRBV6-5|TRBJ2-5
CASVRRGQETQYF
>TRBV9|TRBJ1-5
CASSVGDHSNQPQHF
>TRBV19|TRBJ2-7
CASSIGTRASYEQYF
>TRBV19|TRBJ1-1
CASSLQGRGTEAFF
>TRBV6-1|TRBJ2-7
CASSETRDRGEQYF
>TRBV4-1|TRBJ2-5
CASSLGGSMETQYF
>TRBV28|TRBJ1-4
CASTTAANEKLFF
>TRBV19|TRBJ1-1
CASSIQGLDAAFF
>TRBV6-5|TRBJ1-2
CASSYGHRYGYTF
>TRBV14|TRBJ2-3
CASSQVGQVYTDTQYF
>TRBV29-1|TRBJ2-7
CSVESPGLGEQYF
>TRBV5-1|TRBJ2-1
CASSSTGSSYNEQFF
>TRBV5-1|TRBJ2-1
CASSLRAPRTYNEQFF
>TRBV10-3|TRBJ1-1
CAISESSRVNTEAFF
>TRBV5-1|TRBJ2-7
CASTPSGPPYEQYF
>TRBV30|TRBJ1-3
CAWSLNTIYF
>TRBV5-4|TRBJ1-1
CASSFGGMNTEAFF
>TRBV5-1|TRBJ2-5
CASSLGSQGPQETQYF
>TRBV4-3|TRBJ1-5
CASGQEVGNQPQHF
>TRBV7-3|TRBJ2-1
CASSHGLYNEQFF
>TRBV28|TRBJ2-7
CASSLWRQGAYEQYF
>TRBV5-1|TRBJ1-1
CASSSTGGWTEAFF
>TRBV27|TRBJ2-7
CASSPAGQGGYEQYF
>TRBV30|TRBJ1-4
CAWSFGTGVGEKLFF
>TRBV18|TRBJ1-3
CASSPRQLSGNTIYF
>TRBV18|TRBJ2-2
CASSPLDRSSGELFF
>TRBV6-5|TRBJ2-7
CASSPGVHEQYF
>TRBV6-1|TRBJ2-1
CASSGPVPNNEQFF
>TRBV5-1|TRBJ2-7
CASSPWTGGGYEQYF
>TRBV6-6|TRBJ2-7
CASSYGWVAQAEQYF
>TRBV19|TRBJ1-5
CASSIRDQPQHF
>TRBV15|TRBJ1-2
CATSRDRFGGEDYGYTF
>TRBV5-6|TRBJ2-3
CASSVLGQGATDTQYF
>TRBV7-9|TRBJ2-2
CASRWEVAGELFF
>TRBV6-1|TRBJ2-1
CASKELAGYNEQFF
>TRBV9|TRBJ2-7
CASSVGPSASEQYF
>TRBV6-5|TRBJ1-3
CASSRQGAIGNTIYF
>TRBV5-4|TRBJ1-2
CASTSGSGGSGYTF
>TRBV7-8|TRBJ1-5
CASSLGDRVGQPQHF
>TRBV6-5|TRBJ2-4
CASTLTRVGKNIQYF
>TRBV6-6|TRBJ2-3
CASSYSSGDTQYF
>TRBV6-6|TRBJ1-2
CASSPTGSLGGYTF
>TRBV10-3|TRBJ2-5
CAISDTVYQETQYF
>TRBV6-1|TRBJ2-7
CASSRAIVGSYEQYF
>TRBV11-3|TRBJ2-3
CASSLDGPTDTQYF
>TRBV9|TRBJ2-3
CASSVAEGRKDTQYF
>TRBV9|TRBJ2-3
CASSVTSGRGEDTQYF
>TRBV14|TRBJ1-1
CASSQELPNTEAFF
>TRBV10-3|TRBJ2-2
CAIQDGTHTGELFF
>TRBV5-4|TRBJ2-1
CASSSLTSGSRGNEQFF
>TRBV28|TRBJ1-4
CASSSTGTANEKLFF
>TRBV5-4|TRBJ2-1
CASSFDTYNEQFF
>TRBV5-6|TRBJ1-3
CASSLDRGPLFGNTIYF
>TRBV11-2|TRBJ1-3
CASSLVEKGDPGNTIYF
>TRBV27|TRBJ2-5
CASSLLAIGGARETQYF